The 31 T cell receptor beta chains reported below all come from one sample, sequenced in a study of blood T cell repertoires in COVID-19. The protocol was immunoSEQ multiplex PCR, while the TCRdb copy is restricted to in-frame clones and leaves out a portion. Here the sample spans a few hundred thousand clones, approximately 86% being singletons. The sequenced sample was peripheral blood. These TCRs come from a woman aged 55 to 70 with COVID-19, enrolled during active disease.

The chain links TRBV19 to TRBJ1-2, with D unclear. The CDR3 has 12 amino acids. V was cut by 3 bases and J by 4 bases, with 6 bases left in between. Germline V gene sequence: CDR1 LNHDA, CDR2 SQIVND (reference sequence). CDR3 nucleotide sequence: TGTGCCAGTAGTATGCTGAGCTATGGCTACACCTTC. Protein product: CASSMLSYGYTF. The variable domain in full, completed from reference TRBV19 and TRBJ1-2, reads DGGITQSPKYLFRKEGQNVTLSCEQNLNHDAMYWYRQDPGQGLRLIYYSQIVNDFQKGDIAEGYSVSREKKESFPLTVTSAQKNPTAFYLCASSMLSYGYTFGSGTRLTVV.

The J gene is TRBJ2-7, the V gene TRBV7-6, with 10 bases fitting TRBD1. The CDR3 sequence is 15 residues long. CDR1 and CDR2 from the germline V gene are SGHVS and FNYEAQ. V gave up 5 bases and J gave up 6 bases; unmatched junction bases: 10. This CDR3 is CASSPSGTGVIEQYF. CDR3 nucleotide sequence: TGTGCCAGCAGCCCGAGTGGGACAGGGGTGATCGAGCAGTACTTC.

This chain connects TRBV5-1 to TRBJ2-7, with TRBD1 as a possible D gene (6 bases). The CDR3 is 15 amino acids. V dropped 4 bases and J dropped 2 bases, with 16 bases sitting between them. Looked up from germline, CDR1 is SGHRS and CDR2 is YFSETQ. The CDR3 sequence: CASSDVKTGTYEQYF. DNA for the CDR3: TGCGCCAGCAGCGATGTAAAAACAGGGACCTACGAGCAGTACTTC. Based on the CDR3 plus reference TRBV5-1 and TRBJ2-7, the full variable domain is KAGVTQTPRYLIKTRGQQVTLSCSPISGHRSVSWYQQTPGQGLQFLFEYFSETQRNKGNFPGRFSGRQFSNSRSEMNVSTLELGDSALYLCASSDVKTGTYEQYFGPGTRLTVT.

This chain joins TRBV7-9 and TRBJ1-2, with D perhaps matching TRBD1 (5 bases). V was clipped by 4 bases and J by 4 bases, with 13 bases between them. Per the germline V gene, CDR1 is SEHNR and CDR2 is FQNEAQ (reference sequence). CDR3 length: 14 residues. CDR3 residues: CASSSLQGSYGYTF. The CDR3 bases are TGTGCCAGCAGCTCCCTTCAGGGTAGCTATGGCTACACCTTC.

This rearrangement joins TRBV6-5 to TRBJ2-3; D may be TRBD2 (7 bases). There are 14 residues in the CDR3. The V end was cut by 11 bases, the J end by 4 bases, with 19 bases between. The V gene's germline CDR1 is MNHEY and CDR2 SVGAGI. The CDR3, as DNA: TGTGCCGAGGGGGGGGCTAGCGATTCAGATACGCAGTATTTT. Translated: CAEGGASDSDTQYF.

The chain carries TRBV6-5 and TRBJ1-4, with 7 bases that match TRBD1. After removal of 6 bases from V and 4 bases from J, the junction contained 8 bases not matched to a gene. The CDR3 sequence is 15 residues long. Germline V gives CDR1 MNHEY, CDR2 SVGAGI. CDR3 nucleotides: TGTGCCAGCAGCAGGACAGGTCAGAATAATGAAAAACTGTTTTTT. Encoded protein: CASSRTGQNNEKLFF.

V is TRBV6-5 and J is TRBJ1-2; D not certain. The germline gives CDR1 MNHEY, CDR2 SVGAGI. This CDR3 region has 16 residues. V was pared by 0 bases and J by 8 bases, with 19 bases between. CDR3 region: CASSYSIVDSPGGYTF. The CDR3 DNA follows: TGTGCCAGCAGTTACTCGATTGTTGACTCCCCGGGGGGCTACACCTTC.

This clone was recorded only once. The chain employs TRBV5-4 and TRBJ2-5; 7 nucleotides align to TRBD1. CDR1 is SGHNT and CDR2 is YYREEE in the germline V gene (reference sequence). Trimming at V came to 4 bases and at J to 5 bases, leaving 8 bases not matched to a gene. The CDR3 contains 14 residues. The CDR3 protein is CASSDPQGMETQYF. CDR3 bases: TGTGCCAGCAGCGATCCACAGGGGATGGAGACCCAGTACTTC.

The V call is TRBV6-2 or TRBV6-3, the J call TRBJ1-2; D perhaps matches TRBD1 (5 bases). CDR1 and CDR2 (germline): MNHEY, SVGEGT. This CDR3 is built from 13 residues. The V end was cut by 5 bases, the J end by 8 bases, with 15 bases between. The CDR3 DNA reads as TGTGCCAGCAGTCCAAAAAGGACATTCGGCTACACCTTC. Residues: CASSPKRTFGYTF.

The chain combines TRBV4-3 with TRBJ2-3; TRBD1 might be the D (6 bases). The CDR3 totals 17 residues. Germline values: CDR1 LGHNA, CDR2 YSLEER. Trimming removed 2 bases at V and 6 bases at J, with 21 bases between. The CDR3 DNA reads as TGCGCCAGCAGCCAATTCTTTGGAAACAGGGCCCAGGATACGCAGTATTTT. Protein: CASSQFFGNRAQDTQYF.

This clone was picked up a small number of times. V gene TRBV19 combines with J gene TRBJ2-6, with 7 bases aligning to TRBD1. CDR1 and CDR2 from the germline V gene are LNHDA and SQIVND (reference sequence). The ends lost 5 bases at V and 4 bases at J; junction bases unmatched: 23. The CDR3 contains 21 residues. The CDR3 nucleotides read TGTGCCAGTAGTCCGGACAGGAGTAGGAGACAGGGAAATAGAGGGGCCAACGTCCTGACTTTC. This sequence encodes CASSPDRSRRQGNRGANVLTF.

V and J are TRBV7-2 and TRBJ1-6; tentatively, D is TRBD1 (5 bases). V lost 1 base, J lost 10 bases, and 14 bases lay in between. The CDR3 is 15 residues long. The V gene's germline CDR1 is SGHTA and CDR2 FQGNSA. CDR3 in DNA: TGTGCCAGCAGCTTAGTAACCGGGGGGGGGTCACCCCTCCACTTT. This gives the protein CASSLVTGGGSPLHF.

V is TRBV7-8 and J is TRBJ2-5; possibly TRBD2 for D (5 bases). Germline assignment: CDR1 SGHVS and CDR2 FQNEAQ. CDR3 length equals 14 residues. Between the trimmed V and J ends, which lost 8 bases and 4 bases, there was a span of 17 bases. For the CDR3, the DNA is TGTGCCAGCCGTACGGGGTCGATGGGAGAGACCCAGTACTTC. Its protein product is CASRTGSMGETQYF.

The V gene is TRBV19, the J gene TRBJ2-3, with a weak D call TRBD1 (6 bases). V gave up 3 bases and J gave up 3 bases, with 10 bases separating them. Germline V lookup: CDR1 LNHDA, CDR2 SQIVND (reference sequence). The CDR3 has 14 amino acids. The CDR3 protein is CASSIGQGTDTQYF. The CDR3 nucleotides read TGTGCCAGTAGTATCGGCCAGGGGACAGATACGCAGTATTTT.

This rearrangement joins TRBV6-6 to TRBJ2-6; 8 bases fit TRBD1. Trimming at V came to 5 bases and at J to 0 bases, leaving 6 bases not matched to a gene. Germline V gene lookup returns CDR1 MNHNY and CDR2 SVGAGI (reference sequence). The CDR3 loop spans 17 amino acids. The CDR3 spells CASSLRTGFSGANVLTF. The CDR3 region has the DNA TGTGCCAGCAGTCTCCGGACAGGGTTCTCTGGGGCCAACGTCCTGACTTTC.

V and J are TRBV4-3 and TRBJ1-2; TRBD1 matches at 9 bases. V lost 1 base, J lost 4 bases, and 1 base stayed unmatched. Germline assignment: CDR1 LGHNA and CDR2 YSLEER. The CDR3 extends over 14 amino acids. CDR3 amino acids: CASSQGTGAYGYTF. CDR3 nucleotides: TGCGCCAGCAGCCAAGGGACAGGGGCCTATGGCTACACCTTC.

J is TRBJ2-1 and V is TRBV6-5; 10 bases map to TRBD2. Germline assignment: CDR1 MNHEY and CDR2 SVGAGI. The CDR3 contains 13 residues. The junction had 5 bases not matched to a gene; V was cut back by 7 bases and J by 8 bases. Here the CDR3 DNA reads TGTGCCAGCAAAGCTAGCGGGGGTGATGAGCAGTTCTTC. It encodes CASKASGGDEQFF.

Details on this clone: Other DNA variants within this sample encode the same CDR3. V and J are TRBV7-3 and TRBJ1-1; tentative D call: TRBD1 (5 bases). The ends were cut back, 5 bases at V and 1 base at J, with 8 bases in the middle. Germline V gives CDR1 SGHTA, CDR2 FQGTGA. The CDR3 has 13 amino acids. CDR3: CASSIGQNTEAFF. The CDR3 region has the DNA TGTGCCAGCAGCATAGGACAGAACACTGAAGCTTTCTTT.

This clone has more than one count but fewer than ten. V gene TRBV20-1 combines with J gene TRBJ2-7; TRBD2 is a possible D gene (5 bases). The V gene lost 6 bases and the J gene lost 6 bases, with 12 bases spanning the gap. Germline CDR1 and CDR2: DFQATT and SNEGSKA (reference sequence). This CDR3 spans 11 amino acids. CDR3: CSASKGAEQYF. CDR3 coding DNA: TGCAGTGCGTCAAAGGGAGCCGAGCAGTACTTC.

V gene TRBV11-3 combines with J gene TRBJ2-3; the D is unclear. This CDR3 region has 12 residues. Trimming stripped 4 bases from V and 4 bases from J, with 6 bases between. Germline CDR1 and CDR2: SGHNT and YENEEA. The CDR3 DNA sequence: TGTGCCAGCAGCTCAATCCCAGATACGCAGTATTTT. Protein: CASSSIPDTQYF.

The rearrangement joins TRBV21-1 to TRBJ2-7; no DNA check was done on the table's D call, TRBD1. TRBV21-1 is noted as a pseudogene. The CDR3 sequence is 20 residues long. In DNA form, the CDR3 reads TGTGCCAGCAGCAAAGCCCTCCACCCTTCCGGGACAGGGGGCCGAGACGAGCAGTACTTC. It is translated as CASSKALHPSGTGGRDEQYF.

The chain's CDR3 is CASSLGTIASSNYGYTF. CDR3 DNA sequence: TGCGCCAGCAGCCTAGGGACAATTGCTAGTTCTAACTATGGCTACACCTTC. V is TRBV5-1 and J is TRBJ1-2; a weak D match, TRBD1 (6 bases). The CDR3 covers 17 residues. CDR1 and CDR2 (germline): SGHRS, YFSETQ. Between the trimmed V and J ends, which lost 4 bases and 0 bases, there was a span of 19 bases. Full variable domain (outside the CDR3, taken from reference TRBV5-1 and TRBJ1-2): KAGVTQTPRYLIKTRGQQVTLSCSPISGHRSVSWYQQTPGQGLQFLFEYFSETQRNKGNFPGRFSGRQFSNSRSEMNVSTLELGDSALYLCASSLGTIASSNYGYTFGSGTRLTVV.

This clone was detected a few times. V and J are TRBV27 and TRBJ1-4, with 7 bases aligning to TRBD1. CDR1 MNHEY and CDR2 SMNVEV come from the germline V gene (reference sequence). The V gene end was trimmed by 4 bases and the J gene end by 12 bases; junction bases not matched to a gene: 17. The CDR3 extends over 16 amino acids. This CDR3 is CASSSLRDSYIRELFF. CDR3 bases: TGTGCCAGCAGTTCGTTGCGGGACAGCTATATTAGAGAACTGTTTTTT.

The CDR3 coding sequence is TGTGCCAGCAGCGTAGAACCAGTGGGGACTGGAACCTACAATGAGCAGTTCTTC. The encoded protein is CASSVEPVGTGTYNEQFF. This chain connects TRBV9 to TRBJ2-1, with D possibly matching TRBD2 (6 bases). This CDR3 spans 18 amino acids. Germline assignment: CDR1 SGDLS and CDR2 YYNGEE. V gave up 0 bases and J gave up 2 bases, with 18 bases separating them.

The CDR3 reads CASGGYTGELFF. CDR3 DNA sequence: TGCGCCTCGGGGGGGTACACCGGGGAGCTGTTTTTT. This chain links TRBV10-2 with TRBJ2-2; the match to TRBD2 covers 8 bases. Germline CDR1 WSHSY, CDR2 SAAADI. Trimming cost V 11 bases and J 3 bases; bases outside gene matches: 2. The CDR3 sequence is 12 residues long.

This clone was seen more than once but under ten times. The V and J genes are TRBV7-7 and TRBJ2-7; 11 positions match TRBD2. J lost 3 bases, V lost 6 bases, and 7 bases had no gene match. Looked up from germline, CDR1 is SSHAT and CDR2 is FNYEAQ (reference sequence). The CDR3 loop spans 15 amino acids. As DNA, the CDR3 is TGTGCCAGCAGTCCTAGCGGGGGGTCCCTCTACGAGCAGTACTTC. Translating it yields CASSPSGGSLYEQYF.

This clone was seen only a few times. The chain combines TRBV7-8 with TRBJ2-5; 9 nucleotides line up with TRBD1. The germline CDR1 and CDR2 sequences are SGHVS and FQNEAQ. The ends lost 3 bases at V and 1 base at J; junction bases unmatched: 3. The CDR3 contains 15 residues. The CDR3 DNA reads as TGTGCCAGCAGCTTCCGGGACAGGGCCCAAGAGACCCAGTACTTC. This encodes CASSFRDRAQETQYF. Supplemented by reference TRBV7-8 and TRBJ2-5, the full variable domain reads GAGVSQSPRYKVAKRGQDVALRCDPISGHVSLFWYQQALGQGPEFLTYFQNEAQLDKSGLPSDRFFAERPEGSVSTLKIQRTQQEDSAVYLCASSFRDRAQETQYFGPGTRLLVL.

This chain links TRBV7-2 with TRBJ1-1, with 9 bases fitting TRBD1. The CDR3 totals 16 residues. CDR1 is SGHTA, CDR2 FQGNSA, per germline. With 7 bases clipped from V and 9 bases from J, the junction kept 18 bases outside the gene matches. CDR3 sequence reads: CASTGGGQGALNKAFF. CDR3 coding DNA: TGTGCCAGCACCGGGGGGGGACAGGGAGCATTAAACAAAGCTTTCTTT.

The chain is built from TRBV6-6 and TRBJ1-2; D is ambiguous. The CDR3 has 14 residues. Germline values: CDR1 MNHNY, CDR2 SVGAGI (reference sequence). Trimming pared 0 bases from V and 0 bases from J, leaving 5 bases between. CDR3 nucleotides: TGTGCCAGCAGTTACTCAGACACTAACTATGGCTACACCTTC. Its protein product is CASSYSDTNYGYTF.

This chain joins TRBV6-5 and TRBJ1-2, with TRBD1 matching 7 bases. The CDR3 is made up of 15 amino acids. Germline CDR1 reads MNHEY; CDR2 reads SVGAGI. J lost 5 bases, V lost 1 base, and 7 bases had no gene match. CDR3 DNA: TGTGCCAGCAGTTACTTCACCACAGGGGTATATGGCTACACCTTC. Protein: CASSYFTTGVYGYTF.

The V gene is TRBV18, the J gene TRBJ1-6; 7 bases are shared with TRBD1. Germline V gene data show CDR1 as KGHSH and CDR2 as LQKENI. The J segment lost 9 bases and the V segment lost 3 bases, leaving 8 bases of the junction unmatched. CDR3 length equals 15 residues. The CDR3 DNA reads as TGTGCCAGCTCACCGTCCGGGACAGATGGTTCACCCCTCCACTTT. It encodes CASSPSGTDGSPLHF.